The rows below give T cell receptor beta chains drawn from one sample of a study of Graves' ophthalmopathy and Graves' hyperthyroidism. MiXCR was run by TCRdb on the multiplex PCR reads, yielding one entry per CDR3 protein. This sample has 300,000 to 500,000 distinct CDR3 sequences, with just over 15% found just once. Sequencing used peripheral blood. The receptor source for this set is a woman younger than 35 with stable Graves' hyperthyroidism. Each CDR3 is given with its conserved first and last residue. Fields, in order: J gene, V gene, clone size, D gene, CDR3 DNA, CDR3 protein. D genes are given only for firm matches. Clone size appears in some rows only: once, few, many, or a class for an expanded clone.

TRBJ1-1 | TRBV20-1 | few | NA | TGCAGTGCCAGACGTGACAGGAACACTGAAGCTTTCTTT | CSARRDRNTEAFF
TRBJ2-7 | TRBV6-2/TRBV6-3 | NA | NA | TGTGCCAGCAGTTACCATTGGACAGTCGAGCAGTACTTC | CASSYHWTVEQYF
TRBJ2-7 | TRBV6-1 | few | NA | TGTGCCAGCAGTGACCTGGGGCGGGGGCCCTCCTACGAGCAGTACTTC | CASSDLGRGPSYEQYF
TRBJ2-5 | TRBV12-3/TRBV12-4 | many | NA | TGTGCCAGCAGTTTGAGGGCGAGGGAGACCCAGTACTTC | CASSLRARETQYF
TRBJ1-1 | TRBV20-1 | many | NA | TGCAGTGCTCCCCCTTCAAAGGGACCAGCGAACACTGAAGCTTTCTTT | CSAPPSKGPANTEAFF
TRBJ1-6 | TRBV6-1 | many | NA | TGTGCCAGCAGTGAAAATACACAGAGCTATTCACCCCTCCACTTT | CASSENTQSYSPLHF
TRBJ2-5 | TRBV12-3/TRBV12-4 | many | NA | TGTGCCAGCAGTTTCGGGGGCCGGGGAGAGACCCAGTACTTC | CASSFGGRGETQYF
TRBJ2-5 | TRBV6-1 | NA | TRBD2 | TGTGCCTCCACTAGCGGGGGACTTCCGGGGACCCAGTACTTC | CASTSGGLPGTQYF
TRBJ1-5 | TRBV24-1 | NA | NA | TGTGCCACCCCAGAAAATAATCTTCATGGAAATCAGCCCCAGCATTTT | CATPENNLHGNQPQHF
TRBJ1-2 | TRBV12-3/TRBV12-4 | few | TRBD1 | TGTGCCAGCAGTGCTAGACAGGGAAACTATGGCTACACCTTC | CASSARQGNYGYTF
TRBJ1-6 | TRBV6-5 | many | TRBD1 | TGTGCCAGCAGTTACTCGAGACCCGGGACAGCCATAGACGGGCGTTCACCCCTCCACTTT | CASSYSRPGTAIDGRSPLHF
TRBJ2-7 | TRBV20-1 | many | TRBD1 | TGCAGTGCTAGAGATCTTTCAAGGACAGGGATGGTCTACGAGCAGTACTTC | CSARDLSRTGMVYEQYF
TRBJ2-7 | TRBV20-1 | NA | TRBD2 | TGCAGTGCTAGCCGACTAGCGGGGGGGCCCTACGAGCAGTACTTC | CSASRLAGGPYEQYF
TRBJ2-7 | TRBV10-3 | many | NA | TGTGCCATCCGAGGGGGCTACGAGCAGTACTTC | CAIRGGYEQYF
TRBJ2-5 | TRBV12-3/TRBV12-4 | many | NA | TGTGCCAGCAGTTTTCGAGAGACCCAGTACTTC | CASSFRETQYF
TRBJ2-7 | TRBV20-1 | many | NA | TGCAGTGCTAGGCTCGACCCGAGCTCCTACGAGCAGTACTTC | CSARLDPSSYEQYF